The T cell receptor beta chain described here comes from a study of early T cells in non-severe SARS-CoV-2 infection. Study in general: RNA in bulk from unsorted whole blood was sequenced, and chains were unpaired.

Attachment of unique molecular identifiers to individual cDNA molecules was performed. TCRdb analysed the 5' RACE reads with MiXCR anew, one entry per CDR3 protein. The table lists about 27,000 distinct CDR3 sequences, 4% to 4.5% of them singletons. This clonotype was seen repeatedly, ten times or more. Its antigen is unidentified. Broader study findings: Comparison of clonotypes with VDJdb favored anti-spike CD8 responses while missing private and CD4 specificities.

The source of this sequence is an adult who was a healthcare worker with PCR-confirmed SARS-CoV-2 infection or an uninfected control (not recorded which). Sequences were obtained from whole blood.

The CDR3 bases are TGTGCCAGCAGCCCGGACAGGGGGACAGATACGCAGTATTTT. Residues: CASSPDRGTDTQYF. The V call is TRBV11-2, the J call TRBJ2-3; 10 bases map to TRBD1. The CDR3 has 14 amino acids. The V and J ends lost 5 bases and 3 bases, in that order; junction bases with no gene match: 2. From germline, CDR1 is SGHAT and CDR2 FQNNGV.